The present entry profiles one TCR beta chain with its context. The source of the sample is a study of blood T cell repertoires in COVID-19. About the research overall: COVID-19 samples from acute and convalescent phases originated in the United States, Italy and Spain. The cDNA or gDNA used as material had been derived from T cells, B-cell-depleted T cells, or PBMCs.

CDR1 and CDR2 (germline): SGHRS, YFSETQ. The CDR3 spans 13 residues. V lost 3 bases, J lost 1 base, and 7 bases lay in between. The authors' processing: Amplification from reference gene primers served as the basis for estimated nucleated cell counts. Here immunoSEQ multiplex PCR was the method, and the copy in TCRdb shows in-frame clones only, minus some. That table furnishes V, J and clone size, whereas the DNA furnished D and trimming. The sample has around 200,000 clones; about 86% are singletons. The chain has TRBV5-1 and TRBJ1-1; D is uncertain. This receptor was obtained from a woman aged 60 to 75 with COVID-19, enrolled during active disease. The sequenced sample consisted of peripheral blood. The CDR3 coding sequence is TGCGCCAGCAGCTCCACGGGGAACACTGAAGCTTTCTTT. Protein: CASSSTGNTEAFF.